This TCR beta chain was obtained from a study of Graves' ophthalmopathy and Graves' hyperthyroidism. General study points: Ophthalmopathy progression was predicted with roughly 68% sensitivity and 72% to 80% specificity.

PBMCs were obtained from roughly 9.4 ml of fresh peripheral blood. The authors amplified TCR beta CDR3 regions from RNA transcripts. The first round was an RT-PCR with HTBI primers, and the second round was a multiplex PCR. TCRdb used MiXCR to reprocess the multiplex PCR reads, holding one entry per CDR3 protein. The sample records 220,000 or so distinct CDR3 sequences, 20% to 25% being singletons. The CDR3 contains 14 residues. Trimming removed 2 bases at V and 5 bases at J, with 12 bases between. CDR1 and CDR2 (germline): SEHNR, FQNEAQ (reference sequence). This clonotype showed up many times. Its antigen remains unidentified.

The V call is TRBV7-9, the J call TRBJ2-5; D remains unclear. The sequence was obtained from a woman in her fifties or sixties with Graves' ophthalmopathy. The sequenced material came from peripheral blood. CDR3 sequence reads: CASSLSTLSETQYF. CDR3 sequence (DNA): TGTGCCAGCAGCTTATCGACTCTCTCCGAGACCCAGTACTTC.